Listed here is a single TCR beta chain. V dropped 0 bases and J dropped 7 bases, with 11 bases sitting between them. Germline loops: CDR1 SGHRS, CDR2 YFSETQ. The length of the CDR3 is 14 residues. This entry is derived from a study of PD-L1 blockade in urothelial cancer. Study-level information: Patients started atezolizumab around 2014, 1,200 mg intravenously every 3 weeks. Of around 31 patients, some 24 were males with bladder-origin urothelial cancer. At 3 weeks after treatment start (second dose) and again at 6 weeks, blood was analyzed.

Repertoires were generated with immunoSEQ multiplex PCR, while TCRdb's copy carries only in-frame clones and drops some. The data contain approximately 14,000 clones, around nine tenths of them singletons. The sample was PBMCs, taken around atezolizumab (anti-PD-L1) treatment. This TCR derives from a man in his sixties or seventies with urothelial cancer. This chain joins TRBV5-1 and TRBJ1-5; D uncertain. The DNA for the CDR3 is TGCGCCAGCAGCTTGGGGGAGGAAGGCCAGCCCCAGCATTTT. It encodes CASSLGEEGQPQHF.